The clone carrying this TCR beta chain was observed once. Its antigen is unknown. With 9 bases removed from V and 7 bases from J, the gap between germline ends came to 12 bases. From germline, CDR1 is MNHEY and CDR2 SMNVEV (reference sequence). CDR3 length: 11 residues. This sample is part of a study of CD8 T cells in Susac syndrome. Study in general: Among the Susac syndrome patients sequenced, 5 or 6 had active disease and under ten were in remission. Patients with Susac syndrome were therapy-naive, on corticosteroids, or on intravenous immunoglobulin alone at the time that blood was drawn.

Study-level findings and limits: The CD4+ T cell repertoire of patients with Susac syndrome showed no detectable clonal expansion.

The RNA input was roughly 0.45 to 1 ug, and it was reverse transcribed with random hexamers. TCR beta CDR3 was amplified by immunoSEQ multiplex PCR. This amplification extended across 54 Vbeta and 13 Jbeta segments. Each CDR3 protein gets one entry after TCRdb re-called the immunoSEQ multiplex PCR reads with MiXCR. The sample shows some 240,000 distinct CDR3 sequences, approximately 95% of them seen only once. V is TRBV27 and J is TRBJ1-1; D call uncertain. This clonotype was sampled from a human donor with Susac syndrome. Sample: CD4+ T cells from PBMCs. The DNA of the CDR3 is TGTGCCAGTCTTGGACGAGGTGAAGCTTTCTTT. It encodes CASLGRGEAFF.